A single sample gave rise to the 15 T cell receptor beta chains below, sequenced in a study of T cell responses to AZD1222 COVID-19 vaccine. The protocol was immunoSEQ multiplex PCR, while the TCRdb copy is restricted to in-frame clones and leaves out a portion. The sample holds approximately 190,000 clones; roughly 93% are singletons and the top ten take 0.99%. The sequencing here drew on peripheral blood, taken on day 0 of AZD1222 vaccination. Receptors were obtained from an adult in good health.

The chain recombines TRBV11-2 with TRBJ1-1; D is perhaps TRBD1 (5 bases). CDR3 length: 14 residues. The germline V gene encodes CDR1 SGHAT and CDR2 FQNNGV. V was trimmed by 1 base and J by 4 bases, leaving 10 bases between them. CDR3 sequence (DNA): TGTGCCAGCAGCTTAGGATCCCAGGGCACTGAAGCTTTCTTT. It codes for CASSLGSQGTEAFF.

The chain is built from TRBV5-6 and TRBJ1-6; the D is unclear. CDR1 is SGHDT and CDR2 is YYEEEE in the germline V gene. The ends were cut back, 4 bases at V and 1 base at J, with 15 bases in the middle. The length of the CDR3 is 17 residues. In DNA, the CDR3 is TGTGCCAGCAGCCGTTTGGGAGCTGGGTCCTATAATTCACCCCTCCACTTT. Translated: CASSRLGAGSYNSPLHF.

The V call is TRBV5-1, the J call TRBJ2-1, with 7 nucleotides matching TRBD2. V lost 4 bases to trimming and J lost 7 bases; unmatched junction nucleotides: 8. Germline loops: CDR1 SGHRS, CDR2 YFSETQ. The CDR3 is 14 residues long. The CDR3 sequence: CASSRGLGWNEQFF. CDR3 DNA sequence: TGCGCCAGCAGCAGAGGACTAGGATGGAATGAGCAGTTCTTC.

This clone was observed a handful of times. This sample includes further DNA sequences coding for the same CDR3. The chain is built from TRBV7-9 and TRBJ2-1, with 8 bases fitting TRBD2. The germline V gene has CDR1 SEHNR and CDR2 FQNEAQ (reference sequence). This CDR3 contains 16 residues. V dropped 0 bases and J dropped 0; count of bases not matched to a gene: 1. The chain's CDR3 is CASSLALAGSYNEQFF. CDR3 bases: TGTGCCAGCAGCTTAGCTCTAGCGGGCTCCTACAATGAGCAGTTCTTC.

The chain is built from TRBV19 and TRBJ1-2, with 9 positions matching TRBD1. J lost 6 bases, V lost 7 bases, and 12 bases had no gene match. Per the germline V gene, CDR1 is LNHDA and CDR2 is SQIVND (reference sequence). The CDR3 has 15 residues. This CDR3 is CASNSQGAGPNGYTF. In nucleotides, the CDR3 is TGTGCCAGTAACTCACAGGGGGCCGGTCCGAATGGCTACACCTTC.

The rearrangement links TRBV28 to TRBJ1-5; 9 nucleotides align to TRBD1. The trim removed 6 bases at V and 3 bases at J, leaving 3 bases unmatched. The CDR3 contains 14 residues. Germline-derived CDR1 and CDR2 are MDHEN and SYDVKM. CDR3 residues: CASRGTGNNQPQHF. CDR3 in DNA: TGTGCCAGCAGGGGGACAGGGAACAATCAGCCCCAGCATTTT.

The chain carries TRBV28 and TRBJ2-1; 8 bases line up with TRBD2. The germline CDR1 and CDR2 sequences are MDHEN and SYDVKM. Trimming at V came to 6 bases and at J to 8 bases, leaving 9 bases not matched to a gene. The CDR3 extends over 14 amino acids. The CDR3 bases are TGTGCCAGCAGGCAAGCGGGAGAAGTCCATGAGCAGTTCTTC. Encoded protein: CASRQAGEVHEQFF. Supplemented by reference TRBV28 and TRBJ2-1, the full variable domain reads DVKVTQSSRYLVKRTGEKVFLECVQDMDHENMFWYRQDPGLGLRLIYFSYDVKMKEKGDIPEGYSVSREKKERFSLILESASTNQTSMYLCASRQAGEVHEQFFGPGTRLTVL.

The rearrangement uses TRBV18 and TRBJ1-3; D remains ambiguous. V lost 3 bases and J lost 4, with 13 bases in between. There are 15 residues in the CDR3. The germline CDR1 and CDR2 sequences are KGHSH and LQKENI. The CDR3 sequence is CASSPAERLGNTIYF. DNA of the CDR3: TGTGCCAGCTCACCTGCAGAGCGATTGGGAAACACCATATATTTT.

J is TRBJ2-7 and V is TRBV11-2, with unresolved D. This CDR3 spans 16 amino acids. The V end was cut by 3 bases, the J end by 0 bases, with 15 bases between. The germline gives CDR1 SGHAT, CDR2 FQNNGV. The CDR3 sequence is CASSFKVGESSYEQYF. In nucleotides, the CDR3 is TGTGCCAGCAGCTTCAAAGTGGGCGAGAGCTCCTACGAGCAGTACTTC.

The CDR3 DNA is TGTGCCAGCAGCGTGACCCAGGGGGCCTACGAGCAGTACTTC. Translating it yields CASSVTQGAYEQYF. The chain has TRBV9 and TRBJ2-7; 7 nucleotides agree with TRBD1. Germline V CDR1 and CDR2: SGDLS, YYNGEE. V trimming: 2 bases; J trimming: 2 bases; junction bases outside the gene matches: 4. This CDR3 comprises 14 residues. Full variable domain (outside the CDR3, taken from reference TRBV9 and TRBJ2-7): DSGVTQTPKHLITATGQRVTLRCSPRSGDLSVYWYQQSLDQGLQFLIQYYNGEERAKGNILERFSAQQFPDLHSELNLSSLELGDSALYFCASSVTQGAYEQYFGPGTRLTVT.

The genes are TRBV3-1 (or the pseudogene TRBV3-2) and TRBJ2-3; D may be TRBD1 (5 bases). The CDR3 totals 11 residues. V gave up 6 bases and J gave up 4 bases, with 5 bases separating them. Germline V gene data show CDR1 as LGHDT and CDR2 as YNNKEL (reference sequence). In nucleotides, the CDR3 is TGTGCCAGCAGGGGGCCAGATACGCAGTATTTT. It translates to CASRGPDTQYF.

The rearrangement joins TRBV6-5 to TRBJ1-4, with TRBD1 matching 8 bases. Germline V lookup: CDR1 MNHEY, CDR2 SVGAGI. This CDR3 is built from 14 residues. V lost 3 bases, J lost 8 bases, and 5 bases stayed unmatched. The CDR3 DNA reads TGTGCCAGCAGTTATTCAGGGGGCGAGGAAAAACTGTTTTTT. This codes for CASSYSGGEEKLFF.

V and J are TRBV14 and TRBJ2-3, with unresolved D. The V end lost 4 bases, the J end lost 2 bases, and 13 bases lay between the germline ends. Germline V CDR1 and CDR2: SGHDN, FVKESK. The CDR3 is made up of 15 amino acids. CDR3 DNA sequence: TGTGCCAGCAGCCTATCAGCAGATAACACAGATACGCAGTATTTT. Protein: CASSLSADNTDTQYF.

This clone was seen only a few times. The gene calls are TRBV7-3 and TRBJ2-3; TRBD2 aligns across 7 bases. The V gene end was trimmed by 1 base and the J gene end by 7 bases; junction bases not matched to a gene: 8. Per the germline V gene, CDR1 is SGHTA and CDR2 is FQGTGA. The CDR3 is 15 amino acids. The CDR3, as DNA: TGTGCCAGCAGCTTAATTGCGGGAGCCCCTAATACGCAGTATTTT. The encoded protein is CASSLIAGAPNTQYF.

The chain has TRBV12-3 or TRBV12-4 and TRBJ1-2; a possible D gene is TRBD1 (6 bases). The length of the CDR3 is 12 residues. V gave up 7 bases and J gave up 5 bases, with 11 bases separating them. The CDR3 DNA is TGTGCCAGCACCCGGACAGCTTATGGCTACACCTTC. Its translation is CASTRTAYGYTF.